The 3 T cell receptor beta chains reported below all come from one sample, sequenced in a study of blood T cells in healthy people across ages. A second about 6 to 12 cycle PCR used barcoded and J-beta primers. In TCRdb, the 5' RACE reads were re-called with MiXCR into one record per CDR3 protein. The top ten hold 7.7% of the sample, which has some 1.5 million distinct CDR3 sequences, approximately 28% seen once. Sequencing used blood. These TCRs come from a woman in her 30s in good health.

This clonotype has a handful of counts. CDR3 nucleotides: TGTGCCAGCCAAGAACTGGGAGGCGAGACCCAGTACTTC. It is translated as CASQELGGETQYF. V and J are TRBV7-9 and TRBJ2-5, with a possible D match to TRBD2 (6 bases). Deletions cut 8 bases from V and 5 bases from J, with 15 bases between. CDR3 length: 13 residues. In germline, CDR1 is SEHNR, CDR2 FQNEAQ (reference sequence).

This clonotype was found a few times. V and J are TRBV18 and TRBJ2-1, with a tentative D call TRBD1 (8 bases). The germline V and J ends were trimmed by 6 bases and 8 bases, with 20 bases remaining between them. In germline, CDR1 is KGHSH, CDR2 LQKENI. The CDR3 totals 15 residues. The CDR3: CASSGTGGGSDEQFF. DNA of the CDR3: TGTGCCAGCTCCGGCACAGGGGGAGGGAGCGATGAGCAGTTCTTC. Drawing the rest from reference TRBV18 and TRBJ2-1, the complete variable domain is NAGVMQNPRHLVRRRGQEARLRCSPMKGHSHVYWYRQLPEEGLKFMVYLQKENIIDESGMPKERFSAEFPKEGPSILRIQQVVRGDSAAYFCASSGTGGGSDEQFFGPGTRLTVL.

This clonotype was counted between two and nine times. This chain uses TRBV27 with TRBJ2-1; 7 nucleotides agree with TRBD2. The CDR3 consists of 17 residues. Germline CDR1 is MNHEY and CDR2 is SMNVEV (reference sequence). V shed 5 bases, J shed 0 bases, and the junction held 10 bases outside the gene matches. Here the CDR3 reads CASSANMGDYSYNEQFF. As DNA, the CDR3 is TGTGCCAGCAGTGCTAACATGGGGGACTACTCCTACAATGAGCAGTTCTTC.